This T cell receptor (beta chain) came from a study of CD8 T cells in Susac syndrome. RNA was extracted with the RNeasy kit, and a quantity of about 0.5 to 1 ug was reverse transcribed using random hexamers. TCRdb re-derived calls from the immunoSEQ multiplex PCR reads in MiXCR, one entry per CDR3 protein. The repertoire holds some 170,000 distinct CDR3 sequences, approximately 94% seen once, with roughly 0.1% in the top ten. The V end was cut by 0 bases, the J end by 6 bases, with 5 bases between. Germline V gene sequence: CDR1 DFQATT, CDR2 SNEGSKA (reference sequence). The CDR3 is 11 residues long. The CD8+ and CD4+ T cells were negatively isolated, with the TEMRA cells enriched by FACS.

The chain has TRBV20-1 and TRBJ1-1, with D uncertain. This receptor was obtained from a human donor with multiple sclerosis. What was sequenced was CD4+ T cells from PBMCs. The CDR3 spells CSAREPAEAFF. The CDR3 nucleotides are TGCAGTGCTAGAGAACCAGCTGAAGCTTTCTTT.